Each of the 28 T cell receptor beta chains below was sequenced from the same sample in a study of beta chain features in type 1 diabetes. Findings and caveats of the study: There was a moderate but significant shortening of TCRB CDR3s in all four CD4+ subsets of Type 1 diabetes patients.

Investigators reverse transcribed all isolated RNA, so they sequenced expressed TCRB transcripts. Data came from immunoSEQ multiplex PCR; TCRdb stores just in-frame clones and leaves some out. The sample has under 350,000 clones, approximately 25% seen once. The antigens these receptors bind are not known. The sequenced material came from naive CD4+ T cells from blood. The source is a woman aged 25 to 39 with type 1 diabetes.

This clone was observed a few times. This chain uses TRBV30 with TRBJ2-7; 9 positions match TRBD1. Germline V gene data show CDR1 as GTSNPN and CDR2 as SVGIG (reference sequence). V shed 3 bases, J shed 3 bases, and the junction held 9 bases outside the gene matches. The CDR3 length is 15 residues. This chain's CDR3 is CAWRPAGQGIYEQYF. For the CDR3, the DNA is TGTGCCTGGAGGCCCGCCGGACAGGGGATCTACGAGCAGTACTTC.

This clone was detected a few times. Distinct nucleotide sequences in the sample also encode this CDR3. This chain links TRBV7-3 with TRBJ1-1, with 9 bases identical to TRBD1. The CDR3 is made up of 13 amino acids. Germline V lookup: CDR1 SGHTA, CDR2 FQGTGA. V lost 6 bases, J lost 4 bases, and 3 bases stayed unmatched. The CDR3 nucleotides read TGTGCCAGCAGTTTGGACAGGGGCACTGAAGCTTTCTTT. Its translation is CASSLDRGTEAFF.

The chain employs TRBV23-1 and TRBJ2-7; 13 bases are a match to TRBD2. TRBV23-1 is an ORF, and what it does is uncertain. V was pared by 0 bases and J by 3 bases, with 14 bases of the junction left unmatched. The CDR3 contains 20 residues. The CDR3 bases are TGCGCCAGCAGTCAATCGAGCACTAGCGGGAGGGCCTTTGGGGGCTACGAGCAGTACTTC. Protein: CASSQSSTSGRAFGGYEQYF.

This clone turned up a few times. CDR3 protein: CASSLGTGNDGYTF. The CDR3 DNA is TGTGCCAGCAGCCTCGGGACAGGGAATGATGGCTACACCTTC. The V call is TRBV11-1, the J call TRBJ1-2, with 9 bases lining up with TRBD1. This CDR3 comprises 14 residues. Germline V CDR1 and CDR2: SGHAT, FQDESV (reference sequence). Trimming cost V 5 bases and J 6 bases; bases outside gene matches: 7. The complete variable domain, with remaining parts taken from reference TRBV11-1 and TRBJ1-2, reads EAEVAQSPRYKITEKSQAVAFWCDPISGHATLYWYRQILGQGPELLVQFQDESVVDDSQLPKDRFSAERLKGVDSTLKIQPAELGDSAMYLCASSLGTGNDGYTFGSGTRLTVV.

The chain joins TRBV11-1 to TRBJ2-5; possible D gene TRBD2, 6 bases. The germline V gene encodes CDR1 SGHAT and CDR2 FQDESV (reference sequence). The CDR3 spans 15 residues. Deletions cut 7 bases from V and 3 bases from J, with 18 bases between. The CDR3 reads CASTPHVGGEETQYF. CDR3 bases: TGTGCCAGCACACCACACGTAGGAGGGGAAGAGACCCAGTACTTC.

The V gene is TRBV14, the J gene TRBJ1-2; D is possibly TRBD1 (6 bases). From germline, CDR1 is SGHDN and CDR2 FVKESK. The CDR3 spans 13 residues. V was pared by 0 bases and J by 8 bases, with 10 bases between. CDR3 coding DNA: TGTGCCAGCAGCCAAGAACAGGGTGGGGGCTACACCTTC. Its protein is CASSQEQGGGYTF.

This clone has just a few counts. The rearrangement uses TRBV7-2 and TRBJ2-1, with 8 positions matching TRBD2. J gave up 0 bases and V 1 base, and 8 bases lay outside the gene matches. This CDR3 has 18 residues. Germline V CDR1 and CDR2: SGHTA, FQGNSA. Here the CDR3 DNA reads TGTGCCAGCAGCTTAGGGGCTAGCGGGCACAACTCCTACAATGAGCAGTTCTTC. Translation gives CASSLGASGHNSYNEQFF.

The V gene is TRBV30, the J gene TRBJ2-1; 9 positions match TRBD2. Trimming took 0 bases from V and 4 from J; bases not matched to a gene: 4. CDR1 GTSNPN and CDR2 SVGIG come from the germline V gene (reference sequence). This CDR3 contains 15 residues. CDR3 loop: CAWSVRLAVYNEQFF. In nucleotides, the CDR3 is TGTGCCTGGAGTGTACGACTAGCGGTTTACAATGAGCAGTTCTTC.

This clone was seen only a few times. The genes are TRBV19 and TRBJ2-3; TRBD2 is a possible D gene (6 bases). There are 14 residues in the CDR3. The ends were cut back, 7 bases at V and 0 bases at J, with 11 bases in the middle. Looked up from germline, CDR1 is LNHDA and CDR2 is SQIVND (reference sequence). CDR3 nucleotides: TGTGCCAGTAAAGACGGGGGTAGCACAGATACGCAGTATTTT. It translates to CASKDGGSTDTQYF.

This clone was detected only a few times. This chain joins TRBV9 and TRBJ2-1, with 13 bases fitting TRBD2. The CDR3 is 16 amino acids. V trimming: 2 bases; J trimming: 2 bases; junction bases outside the gene matches: 1. CDR1 is SGDLS, CDR2 YYNGEE, per germline. In DNA, the CDR3 is TGTGCCAGCAGCGTGACTAGCGGGAGGACCTACAATGAGCAGTTCTTC. Translated, it gives CASSVTSGRTYNEQFF.

There are a few counts of this clone. The chain couples TRBV5-1 to TRBJ2-1; a weak D match, TRBD1 (5 bases). The CDR3 runs to 12 residues. V was trimmed by 1 base and J by 6 bases, leaving 5 bases between them. CDR1 and CDR2 (germline): SGHRS, YFSETQ. In nucleotides, the CDR3 is TGCGCCAGCAGCTTGACAGGCAATGAGCAGTTCTTC. Its protein is CASSLTGNEQFF.

The rearrangement uses TRBV29-1 and TRBJ2-3, with D possibly TRBD2 on 6 matching bases. There are 13 residues in the CDR3. Trimming left V 7 bases short and J 2 bases short, with 13 bases between. Germline values: CDR1 SQVTM, CDR2 ANQGSEA. For the CDR3, the DNA is TGCAGCGCCCGGACTAAGTACACAGATACGCAGTATTTT. Its protein is CSARTKYTDTQYF.

The CDR3 region has the DNA TGCAGCGTCGCTTCAGGGTTCCCCTCCTACGAGCAGTACTTC. Translating gives CSVASGFPSYEQYF. The V gene is TRBV29-1, the J gene TRBJ2-7, with TRBD1 as a possible D gene (5 bases). The germline gives CDR1 SQVTM, CDR2 ANQGSEA. The length of the CDR3 is 14 residues. V was trimmed by 6 bases and J by 0 bases, leaving 15 bases between them.

This clone was counted a few times. The V gene is TRBV15, the J gene TRBJ2-5, with D possibly being TRBD1 (5 bases). Deletions cut 4 bases from V and 5 bases from J, with 11 bases between. The CDR3 extends over 13 amino acids. The germline V gene encodes CDR1 LNHNV and CDR2 YYDKDF (reference sequence). The CDR3 DNA follows: TGTGCCACCAGCACAGGGTTTTTTGAGACCCAGTACTTC. Protein sequence: CATSTGFFETQYF.

The gene calls are TRBV2 and TRBJ2-1; TRBD2 aligns across 10 bases. Trimming removed 6 bases from V and 6 bases from J; junction bases left unmatched: 5. The CDR3 loop spans 14 amino acids. Looked up from germline, CDR1 is SNHLY and CDR2 is FYNNEI. In DNA, the CDR3 is TGTGCCAGCAGGGAGCGGGAGGGGGTCAATGAGCAGTTCTTC. Translation: CASREREGVNEQFF.

A few counts support this clone. This chain uses TRBV6-5 with TRBJ2-3, with a possible D match to TRBD1 (6 bases). The CDR3 consists of 15 residues. V lost 0 bases to trimming and J lost 2 bases, with 9 bases between them. The germline gives CDR1 MNHEY, CDR2 SVGAGI. The CDR3 nucleotides read TGTGCCAGCAGTTACTCTTACAGGGCCACAGATACGCAGTATTTT. Amino acid sequence: CASSYSYRATDTQYF.

The chain has TRBV9 and TRBJ2-5, with 7 bases aligning to TRBD2. Germline CDR1 SGDLS, CDR2 YYNGEE. V dropped 0 bases and J dropped 5; count of bases not matched to a gene: 7. CDR3 size: 15 residues. The CDR3 region has the DNA TGTGCCAGCAGCGTAGCCCAGGGAGGGAGGGAGACCCAGTACTTC. This codes for CASSVAQGGRETQYF.

V gene TRBV5-4 combines with J gene TRBJ1-3, with D unclear. Trimming removed 0 bases from V and 2 bases from J, with 6 bases in between. The length of the CDR3 is 14 residues. Germline assignment: CDR1 SGHNT and CDR2 YYREEE (reference sequence). In DNA, the CDR3 is TGTGCCAGCAGCTTGGGCGGTGCTGGAAACACCATATATTTT. It yields the protein CASSLGGAGNTIYF. Together with reference TRBV5-4 and TRBJ1-3, the CDR3 gives the full variable domain: ETGVTQSPTHLIKTRGQQVTLRCSSQSGHNTVSWYQQALGQGPQFIFQYYREEENGRGNFPPRFSGLQFPNYSSELNVNALELDDSALYLCASSLGGAGNTIYFGEGSWLTVV.

This clone was observed a few times. This sequence joins TRBV6-5 and TRBJ1-2; no firm D call. The CDR3 loop spans 14 amino acids. V dropped 6 bases and J dropped 8 bases, with 19 bases sitting between them. Per the germline V gene, CDR1 is MNHEY and CDR2 is SVGAGI. As DNA, the CDR3 is TGTGCCAGCAGCCCAATGGGGTCTACTAGGGGCTACACCTTC. Its protein is CASSPMGSTRGYTF.

This clone has only a few counts. V and J are TRBV9 and TRBJ1-3; TRBD1 aligns across 9 bases. With V trimmed by 1 base and J by 2 bases, 7 bases remained unmatched. The CDR3 runs 17 residues. Germline V gene sequence: CDR1 SGDLS, CDR2 YYNGEE. The CDR3 bases are TGTGCCAGCAGCGTAACCGGACAGGGGTTCACTGGAAACACCATATATTTT. Protein sequence: CASSVTGQGFTGNTIYF.

This clone was counted only a few times. CDR3 sequence: CSVEWAGRGEKLFF. CDR3 sequence (DNA): TGCAGCGTTGAATGGGCAGGTCGGGGTGAAAAACTGTTTTTT. This rearrangement joins TRBV29-1 to TRBJ1-4; D uncertain. Germline V CDR1 and CDR2: SQVTM, ANQGSEA. The CDR3 has 14 amino acids. Trimming removed 2 bases at V and 7 bases at J, with 14 bases between.

This clone occurred a few times. The CDR3 loop is CASSLLARGSTDTQYF. The CDR3 nucleotides read TGTGCCAGCTCATTACTAGCGCGGGGGAGCACAGATACGCAGTATTTT. The rearrangement links TRBV18 to TRBJ2-3; TRBD2 matches at 7 bases. The CDR3 runs 16 residues. CDR1 and CDR2 from the germline V gene are KGHSH and LQKENI. V shed 5 bases, J shed 0 bases, and the junction held 8 bases outside the gene matches.

In the case of this clone: Within the sample, other DNA sequences also encode this same CDR3. V is TRBV7-9 and J is TRBJ1-2; 7 bases agree with TRBD1. The length of the CDR3 is 13 residues. Trimming at V came to 5 bases and at J to 2 bases, leaving 2 bases not matched to a gene. CDR1 is SEHNR, CDR2 FQNEAQ, per germline (reference sequence). CDR3 in amino acids: CASSRTGNYGYTF. The CDR3 nucleotides read TGTGCCAGCAGCAGGACAGGAAACTATGGCTACACCTTC. Combining the CDR3 with reference TRBV7-9 and TRBJ1-2 gives the whole variable domain DTGVSQNPRHKITKRGQNVTFRCDPISEHNRLYWYRQTLGQGPEFLTYFQNEAQLEKSRLLSDRFSAERPKGSFSTLEIQRTEQGDSAMYLCASSRTGNYGYTFGSGTRLTVV.

The chain carries TRBV5-1 and TRBJ2-1; D is uncertain. Germline V lookup: CDR1 SGHRS, CDR2 YFSETQ. The CDR3 extends over 13 amino acids. With 4 bases removed from V and 3 bases from J, the gap between germline ends came to 8 bases. The DNA of the CDR3 is TGCGCCAGCAGCGCTGACATCTACAATGAGCAGTTCTTC. Translation gives CASSADIYNEQFF.

This chain joins TRBV2 and TRBJ2-3; D is unresolved. Trimming pared 7 bases from V and 2 bases from J, leaving 7 bases between. From germline, CDR1 is SNHLY and CDR2 FYNNEI. The CDR3 runs to 12 residues. CDR3 region: CASKTYTDTQYF. The CDR3 nucleotides are TGTGCCAGCAAGACTTACACAGATACGCAGTATTTT.

The V and J genes are TRBV5-1 and TRBJ2-1, with 10 positions matching TRBD2. The ends lost 0 bases at V and 3 bases at J; junction bases unmatched: 3. Germline loops: CDR1 SGHRS, CDR2 YFSETQ. This CDR3 comprises 16 residues. CDR3 DNA: TGCGCCAGCAGCTTGGAAACTAGCGGGGTCTACAATGAGCAGTTCTTC. It translates to CASSLETSGVYNEQFF.

This clone was counted only a few times. This chain links TRBV10-3 with TRBJ1-2, with TRBD1 identical over 9 bases. From germline, CDR1 is ENHRY and CDR2 SYGVKD. The CDR3 is made up of 16 amino acids. V gave up 7 bases and J gave up 6 bases; unmatched junction bases: 15. The CDR3 coding sequence is TGTGCCATCACGGCCAGTGAACAGGGGGCAAAAAATGGCTACACCTTC. Its protein is CAITASEQGAKNGYTF.

This clone was detected once. The chain joins TRBV7-9 to TRBJ2-3; D perhaps matches TRBD2 (6 bases). CDR1 is SEHNR, CDR2 FQNEAQ, per germline (reference sequence). The germline V and J ends were trimmed by 2 bases and 1 base, with 10 bases remaining between them. The CDR3 spans 15 residues. CDR3 loop: CASSLRASGTDTQYF. The CDR3 DNA reads TGTGCCAGCAGCTTAAGGGCTAGCGGCACAGATACGCAGTATTTT.